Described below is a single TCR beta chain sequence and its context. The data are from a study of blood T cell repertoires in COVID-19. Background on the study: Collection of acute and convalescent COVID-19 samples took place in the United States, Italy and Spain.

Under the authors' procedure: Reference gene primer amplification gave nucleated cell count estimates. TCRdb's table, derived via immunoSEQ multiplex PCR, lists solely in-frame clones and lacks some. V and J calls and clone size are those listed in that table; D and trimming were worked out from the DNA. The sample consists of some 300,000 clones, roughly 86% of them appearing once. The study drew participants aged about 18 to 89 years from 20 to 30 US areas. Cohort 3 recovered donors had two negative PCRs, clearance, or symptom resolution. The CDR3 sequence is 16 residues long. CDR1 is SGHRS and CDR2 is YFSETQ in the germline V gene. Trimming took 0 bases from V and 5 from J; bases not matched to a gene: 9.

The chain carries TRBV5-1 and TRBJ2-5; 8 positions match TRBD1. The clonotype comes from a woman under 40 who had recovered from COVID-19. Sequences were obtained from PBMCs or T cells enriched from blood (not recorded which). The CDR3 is CASSLVALQGVETQYF. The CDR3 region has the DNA TGCGCCAGCAGCTTGGTTGCCTTACAGGGGGTCGAGACCCAGTACTTC.